One sample yielded the 30 T cell receptor beta chains listed below, sequenced in a study of cytomegalovirus exposure and HLA in healthy donors. With 60 Vbeta and 13 Jbeta primers, the PCR was carried out. Only in-frame clones appear in the TCRdb table, and some are missing; sequencing was by immunoSEQ multiplex PCR. This table has some 190,000 clones, roughly 80% appearing once. Input material: PBMCs. These receptors were obtained from a woman in her twenties or thirties in good health and CMV-seropositive.

This clone was seen a few times. The chain employs TRBV5-1 and TRBJ1-1; maybe TRBD1 (6 bases). The CDR3 runs to 13 residues. Looked up from germline, CDR1 is SGHRS and CDR2 is YFSETQ. V dropped 2 bases and J dropped 3 bases, with 8 bases sitting between them. In DNA form, the CDR3 reads TGCGCCAGCAGCTTAAGGACAGACACTGAAGCTTTCTTT. The encoded protein is CASSLRTDTEAFF.

Worth noting for this clone: The junction departs from the called germline gene at one end, perhaps through a read error. V is TRBV20-1 and J is TRBJ1-2; TRBD1 is a possible D gene (5 bases). Germline V gene lookup returns CDR1 DFQATT and CDR2 SNEGSKA (reference sequence). CDR3 length: 11 amino acids. DNA of the CDR3: TGTACCTTTGGGGCTTACTATGGCTACACCTTC. Protein: CTFGAYYGYTF.

V and J are TRBV23-1 and TRBJ2-7; 7 bases align to TRBD2. TRBV23-1 is an ORF, and what it does is uncertain. CDR3 length: 11 residues. With V trimmed by 11 bases and J by 3 bases, 4 bases remained unmatched. CDR3 region: CAGGGFYEQYF. DNA of the CDR3: TGCGCCGGGGGGGGGTTCTACGAGCAGTACTTC.

The rearrangement uses TRBV2 and TRBJ2-7; 8 bases map to TRBD1. The V and J ends lost 7 bases and 6 bases, in that order; junction bases with no gene match: 8. Germline V lookup: CDR1 SNHLY, CDR2 FYNNEI. The CDR3 covers 13 residues. The CDR3: CASTRTGLAEQYF. The CDR3 DNA follows: TGTGCCAGCACCCGGACAGGGCTGGCCGAGCAGTACTTC.

The chain has TRBV5-1 and TRBJ2-3; weak D call: TRBD1 (5 bases). The CDR3 covers 12 residues. CDR1 and CDR2 (germline): SGHRS, YFSETQ. Trimming removed 3 bases from V and 6 bases from J, with 8 bases in between. This CDR3 is CASSSTADTQYF. For the CDR3, the DNA is TGCGCCAGCAGCTCGACAGCGGATACGCAGTATTTT.

The chain is built from TRBV5-6 and TRBJ2-5; 9 bases match TRBD2. The DNA matches TRBJ2-7 better at its end, which makes the J call doubtful. Germline V lookup: CDR1 SGHDT, CDR2 YYEEEE. CDR3 length equals 16 residues. CDR3 protein: CASSRGGRASSYEQYF. The CDR3 bases are TGTGCCAGCAGCCGGGGCGGGAGGGCGAGCTCCTACGAGCAGTACTTC.

CDR3 amino acids: CASSFQGSNQPQHF. The CDR3 nucleotides are TGTGCCAGCAGTTTTCAGGGCTCAAATCAGCCCCAGCATTTT. This chain connects TRBV28 to TRBJ1-5; TRBD1 might be the D (5 bases). The length of the CDR3 is 14 residues. V shed 3 bases and J shed 4 bases, with 10 bases lying between them. The germline V gene has CDR1 MDHEN and CDR2 SYDVKM.

The chain joins TRBV5-1 to TRBJ2-2; D remains unclear. The CDR3 covers 14 residues. The germline V and J ends were trimmed by 3 bases and 2 bases, with 8 bases remaining between them. Germline assignment: CDR1 SGHRS and CDR2 YFSETQ. The CDR3 nucleotides read TGCGCCAGCAGCTCCACACTAAACACCGGGGAGCTGTTTTTT. Translation gives CASSSTLNTGELFF. Supplemented by reference TRBV5-1 and TRBJ2-2, the full variable domain reads KAGVTQTPRYLIKTRGQQVTLSCSPISGHRSVSWYQQTPGQGLQFLFEYFSETQRNKGNFPGRFSGRQFSNSRSEMNVSTLELGDSALYLCASSSTLNTGELFFGEGSRLTVL.

This clone was counted only a few times. The rearrangement uses TRBV4-1 and TRBJ1-5, with D uncertain. V was shortened by 4 bases and J by 0 bases, with 7 bases between the two germline ends. Germline V lookup: CDR1 MGHRA, CDR2 YSYEKL. The CDR3 has 14 amino acids. CDR3 nucleotides: TGCGCCAGCAGCCGCCCAGATAGCAATCAGCCCCAGCATTTT. Protein product: CASSRPDSNQPQHF.

The chain links TRBV6-4 to TRBJ2-5, with 9 bases aligning to TRBD1. With V trimmed by 9 bases and J by 10 bases, 12 bases remained unmatched. This CDR3 is built from 13 residues. Germline V gene data show CDR1 as MRHNA and CDR2 as SNTAGT. CDR3 amino acids: CARGQGPIWGQYF. CDR3 coding DNA: TGTGCCAGGGGACAGGGCCCGATCTGGGGCCAGTACTTC.

The chain recombines TRBV4-3 with TRBJ2-6; 8 bases are shared with TRBD2. Trimming took 4 bases from V and 2 from J; bases not matched to a gene: 7. The germline gives CDR1 LGHNA, CDR2 YSLEER. This CDR3 region has 17 residues. Here the CDR3 reads CASSRRGGGPGANVLTF. The DNA of the CDR3 is TGCGCCAGCAGCCGACGGGGCGGGGGGCCTGGGGCCAACGTCCTGACTTTC.

This chain connects TRBV5-1 to TRBJ1-1, with 8 nucleotides matching TRBD1. Germline V gives CDR1 SGHRS, CDR2 YFSETQ. This CDR3 has 16 residues. The V segment lost 0 bases and the J segment 1 base; nucleotides outside the gene matches: 5. The CDR3 sequence: CASSLEPGGRNTEAFF. CDR3 DNA sequence: TGCGCCAGCAGCTTGGAGCCAGGGGGCAGGAACACTGAAGCTTTCTTT. The entire variable domain, with the rest obtained from reference TRBV5-1 and TRBJ1-1, is as follows: KAGVTQTPRYLIKTRGQQVTLSCSPISGHRSVSWYQQTPGQGLQFLFEYFSETQRNKGNFPGRFSGRQFSNSRSEMNVSTLELGDSALYLCASSLEPGGRNTEAFFGQGTRLTVV.

V is TRBV19 and J is TRBJ1-5; 8 positions agree with TRBD1. V trimming: 1 base; J trimming: 2 bases; junction bases outside the gene matches: 13. Germline values: CDR1 LNHDA, CDR2 SQIVND (reference sequence). This CDR3 has 19 amino acids. The CDR3 reads CASSIAGTGSPLGNQPQHF. CDR3 bases: TGTGCCAGTAGTATAGCGGGGACAGGTTCCCCCCTGGGCAATCAGCCCCAGCATTTT.

This clone was counted only a few times. The V gene is TRBV4-3, the J gene TRBJ2-7, with TRBD2 identical over 12 bases. Germline CDR1 and CDR2: LGHNA and YSLEER. This CDR3 is 16 amino acids long. J gave up 4 bases and V 0 bases, and 4 bases lay outside the gene matches. CDR3 region: CASSQDLGLAGYEQYF. CDR3 nucleotides: TGCGCCAGCAGCCAAGACTTGGGACTAGCGGGTTACGAGCAGTACTTC.

J is TRBJ1-1 and V is TRBV27, with D possibly being TRBD1 (5 bases). The germline V gene encodes CDR1 MNHEY and CDR2 SMNVEV (reference sequence). This CDR3 has 17 amino acids. Trimming removed 1 base at V and 0 bases at J, with 15 bases between. CDR3 region: CASSLYPPAGMNTEAFF. The CDR3 DNA reads TGTGCCAGCAGTTTATATCCCCCCGCAGGGATGAACACTGAAGCTTTCTTT.

The chain carries TRBV7-9 and TRBJ1-6; no reliable D call. The CDR3 consists of 14 residues. Germline CDR1 reads SEHNR; CDR2 reads FQNEAQ (reference sequence). V gave up 1 base and J gave up 6 bases, with 7 bases separating them. CDR3 nucleotide sequence: TGTGCCAGCAGCTTAGGGGCAGTTAATTCACCCCTCCACTTT. Encoded protein: CASSLGAVNSPLHF.

This chain uses TRBV18 with TRBJ2-7; 10 nucleotides line up with TRBD2. Germline V gives CDR1 KGHSH, CDR2 LQKENI. V was clipped by 3 bases and J by 5 bases; unmatched bases: 7. The CDR3 contains 15 residues. The CDR3 loop reads CASSPRSGRFDEQYF. CDR3 coding DNA: TGTGCCAGCTCACCTCGTAGCGGGAGGTTTGACGAGCAGTACTTC.

The V call is TRBV9, the J call TRBJ2-7; TRBD2 agrees at 9 bases. The CDR3 extends over 15 amino acids. The junction had 9 bases not matched to a gene; V was cut back by 3 bases and J by 5 bases. CDR1 and CDR2 (germline): SGDLS, YYNGEE. The DNA of the CDR3 is TGTGCCAGCAGCGGAGCCGCGGGGGGGGGCCACGAGCAGTACTTC. It yields the protein CASSGAAGGGHEQYF.

The rearrangement links TRBV28 to TRBJ2-2; D remains unclear. The V end was cut by 10 bases, the J end by 8 bases, with 14 bases between. The CDR3 sequence is 12 residues long. Germline CDR1 reads MDHEN; CDR2 reads SYDVKM. CDR3 sequence: CATHRLTGELFF. CDR3 nucleotide sequence: TGTGCCACGCACCGGTTAACGGGGGAGCTGTTTTTT.

V usage is TRBV7-9 and J usage is TRBJ2-3; 8 bases are shared with TRBD1. Germline loops: CDR1 SEHNR, CDR2 FQNEAQ (reference sequence). V shed 2 bases, J shed 3 bases, and the junction held 4 bases outside the gene matches. The CDR3 loop spans 15 amino acids. As DNA, the CDR3 is TGTGCCAGCAGCTTACGAGACAGGGGAACAGATACGCAGTATTTT. Its translation: CASSLRDRGTDTQYF.

The J gene is TRBJ2-3, the V gene TRBV11-2; D possibly corresponds to TRBD2 (5 bases). V shed 4 bases and J shed 4 bases, with 15 bases lying between them. Germline V gene sequence: CDR1 SGHAT, CDR2 FQNNGV. The CDR3 is made up of 15 amino acids. CDR3: CASSYDRGRADTQYF. DNA for the CDR3: TGTGCCAGCAGCTATGACCGGGGTAGGGCAGATACGCAGTATTTT.

The rearrangement uses TRBV4-2 and TRBJ2-4; 12 nucleotides line up with TRBD2. CDR1 LGHNA and CDR2 YNFKEQ come from the germline V gene. This CDR3 is built from 16 residues. The V gene end was trimmed by 4 bases and the J gene end by 8 bases; junction bases not matched to a gene: 9. CDR3: CASSLIRTSGVDIQYF. For the CDR3, the DNA is TGTGCCAGCAGCCTAATCCGGACTAGCGGGGTAGACATTCAGTACTTC.

The chain is built from TRBV6-5 and TRBJ2-3; 9 nucleotides agree with TRBD2. CDR3 length: 16 amino acids. CDR1 and CDR2 (germline): MNHEY, SVGAGI. V lost 2 bases and J lost 4; bases outside the gene matches: 7. CDR3 protein: CASSYVQASGADTQYF. The CDR3 DNA reads TGTGCCAGCAGTTACGTCCAGGCTAGCGGGGCAGATACGCAGTATTTT.

This clone has just a few counts. The chain employs TRBV6-6 and TRBJ2-5, with D maybe TRBD2 (5 bases). The CDR3 runs 15 residues. Per germline, CDR1 MNHNY and CDR2 SVGAGI (reference sequence). Trimming stripped 0 bases from V and 3 bases from J, with 11 bases between. In DNA form, the CDR3 reads TGTGCCAGCAGTTACTCGAAATGGACTGAAGAGACCCAGTACTTC. The encoded protein is CASSYSKWTEETQYF.

This chain connects TRBV9 to TRBJ2-5; unclear D gene. The CDR3 length is 13 residues. Per germline, CDR1 SGDLS and CDR2 YYNGEE. V gave up 1 base and J gave up 3 bases, with 7 bases separating them. The CDR3 is CASSVFSEETQYF. The CDR3 region has the DNA TGTGCCAGCAGCGTATTTTCGGAAGAGACCCAGTACTTC. Together with reference TRBV9 and TRBJ2-5, the CDR3 gives the full variable domain: DSGVTQTPKHLITATGQRVTLRCSPRSGDLSVYWYQQSLDQGLQFLIQYYNGEERAKGNILERFSAQQFPDLHSELNLSSLELGDSALYFCASSVFSEETQYFGPGTRLLVL.

This clone was seen a few times. Other DNA sequences in this specimen translate into the identical CDR3. The genes are TRBV7-9 and TRBJ1-4, with a possible D match to TRBD1 (5 bases). V was cut by 5 bases and J by 0 bases, with 10 bases left in between. Per germline, CDR1 SEHNR and CDR2 FQNEAQ (reference sequence). The CDR3 loop spans 15 amino acids. CDR3 protein: CASSGQGATNEKLFF. DNA for the CDR3: TGTGCCAGCAGCGGACAAGGAGCAACTAATGAAAAACTGTTTTTT. The whole variable domain, remainder taken from reference TRBV7-9 and TRBJ1-4, is DTGVSQNPRHKITKRGQNVTFRCDPISEHNRLYWYRQTLGQGPEFLTYFQNEAQLEKSRLLSDRFSAERPKGSFSTLEIQRTEQGDSAMYLCASSGQGATNEKLFFGSGTQLSVL.

This chain links TRBV6-6 with TRBJ1-1; D is unclear. The CDR3 runs 12 residues. Germline CDR1 is MNHNY and CDR2 is SVGAGI (reference sequence). V was clipped by 0 bases and J by 5 bases, with 4 bases between them. In DNA, the CDR3 is TGTGCCAGCAGTTACTCGACAACTGAAGCTTTCTTT. It translates to CASSYSTTEAFF.

J is TRBJ1-3 and V is TRBV30; D is unclear. Germline V lookup: CDR1 GTSNPN, CDR2 SVGIG (reference sequence). Between the trimmed V and J ends, which lost 0 bases and 8 bases, there was a span of 17 bases. This CDR3 has 15 residues. This CDR3 reads CAWSVWFARRDTIYF. CDR3 coding DNA: TGTGCCTGGAGTGTTTGGTTCGCGAGGCGGGACACCATATATTTT.

This chain joins TRBV19 and TRBJ2-3, with 11 bases that match TRBD2. Germline assignment: CDR1 LNHDA and CDR2 SQIVND (reference sequence). CDR3 length equals 15 residues. The J segment lost 3 bases and the V segment lost 3 bases, leaving 2 bases of the junction unmatched. CDR3 residues: CASSMGLAETDTQYF. The CDR3 DNA reads as TGTGCCAGTAGTATGGGACTAGCGGAAACAGATACGCAGTATTTT.

The chain employs TRBV18 and TRBJ2-1; no clear D gene. V lost 1 base to trimming and J lost 7 bases, with 14 bases between them. The CDR3 runs to 15 residues. Germline V gene lookup returns CDR1 KGHSH and CDR2 LQKENI. The CDR3 loop is CASSPQMARMNEQFF. DNA for the CDR3: TGTGCCAGCTCACCACAGATGGCCCGTATGAATGAGCAGTTCTTC. The complete variable domain, with remaining parts taken from reference TRBV18 and TRBJ2-1, reads NAGVMQNPRHLVRRRGQEARLRCSPMKGHSHVYWYRQLPEEGLKFMVYLQKENIIDESGMPKERFSAEFPKEGPSILRIQQVVRGDSAAYFCASSPQMARMNEQFFGPGTRLTVL.